Listed here are 4 T cell receptor beta chains from one sample, sequenced in a study of blood T cell repertoires in COVID-19. The table came from immunoSEQ multiplex PCR; TCRdb's copy has only in-frame clones and leaves some out. The sample has about 150,000 clones; just over 85% are singletons. The sequenced material came from peripheral blood. The receptors derive from a man between 65 and 85 years old with acute or convalescent COVID-19.

This clone was counted only a few times. This rearrangement joins TRBV3-1 (or the pseudogene TRBV3-2) to TRBJ1-3; 7 bases line up with TRBD1. Per the germline V gene, CDR1 is LGHDT and CDR2 is YNNKEL (reference sequence). The junction had 8 bases not matched to a gene; V was cut back by 3 bases and J by 0 bases. CDR3 length equals 17 residues. Here the CDR3 DNA reads TGTGCCAGCAGCCATGGCCCCCGGGACAGCTCTGGAAACACCATATATTTT. This translates into CASSHGPRDSSGNTIYF.

V is TRBV15 and J is TRBJ1-6; TRBD1 matches at 8 bases. This CDR3 comprises 16 residues. The J segment lost 4 bases and the V segment lost 6 bases, leaving 8 bases of the junction unmatched. CDR1 is LNHNV and CDR2 is YYDKDF in the germline V gene (reference sequence). The DNA for the CDR3 is TGTGCCACCAGGCCAACAGGGGGAAAATATAATTCACCCCTCCACTTT. Translating it yields CATRPTGGKYNSPLHF.

J is TRBJ1-1 and V is TRBV4-1, with 7 positions matching TRBD1. This CDR3 region has 14 residues. Germline V lookup: CDR1 MGHRA, CDR2 YSYEKL. With 2 bases clipped from V and 3 bases from J, the junction kept 3 bases outside the gene matches. The CDR3 DNA reads as TGCGCCAGCAGCCAAATCCAGGGGGACACTGAAGCTTTCTTT. This gives the protein CASSQIQGDTEAFF.

The V gene is TRBV10-3, the J gene TRBJ2-3; weak D call: TRBD2 (6 bases). Deletions cut 2 bases from V and 2 bases from J, with 11 bases between. The CDR3 covers 15 residues. The germline V gene has CDR1 ENHRY and CDR2 SYGVKD. CDR3 in DNA: TGTGCCATCAGTGAGACCGCGGGGTTCACAGATACGCAGTATTTT. Protein: CAISETAGFTDTQYF.